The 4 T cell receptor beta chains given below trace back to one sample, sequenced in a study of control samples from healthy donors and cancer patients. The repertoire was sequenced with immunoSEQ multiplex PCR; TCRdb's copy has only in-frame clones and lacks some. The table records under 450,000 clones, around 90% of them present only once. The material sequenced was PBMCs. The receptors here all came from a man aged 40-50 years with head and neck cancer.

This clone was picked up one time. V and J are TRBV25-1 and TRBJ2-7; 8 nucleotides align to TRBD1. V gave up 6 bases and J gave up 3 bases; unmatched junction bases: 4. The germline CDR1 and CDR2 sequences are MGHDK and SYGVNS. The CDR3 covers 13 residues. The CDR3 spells CASRDDRGYEQYF. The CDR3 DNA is TGTGCCAGCAGAGACGACAGGGGCTACGAGCAGTACTTC.

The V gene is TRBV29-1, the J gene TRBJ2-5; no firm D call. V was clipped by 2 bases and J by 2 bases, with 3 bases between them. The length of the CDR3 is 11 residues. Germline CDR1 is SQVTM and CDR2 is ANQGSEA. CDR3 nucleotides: TGCAGCGTTGAACATCAAGAGACCCAGTACTTC. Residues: CSVEHQETQYF.

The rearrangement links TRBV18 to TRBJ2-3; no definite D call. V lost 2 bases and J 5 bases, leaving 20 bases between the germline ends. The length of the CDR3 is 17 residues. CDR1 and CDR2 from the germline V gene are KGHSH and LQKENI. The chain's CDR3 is CASSPSVPVSKIDTQYF. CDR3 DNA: TGTGCCAGCTCACCAAGTGTTCCAGTTAGTAAGATAGATACGCAGTATTTT.

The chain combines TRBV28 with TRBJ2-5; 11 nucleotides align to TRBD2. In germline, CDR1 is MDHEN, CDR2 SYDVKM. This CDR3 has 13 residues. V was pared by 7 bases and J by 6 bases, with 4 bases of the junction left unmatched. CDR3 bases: TGTGCCAGCATAGCGGGGGGGAGAAAGACCCAGTACTTC. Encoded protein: CASIAGGRKTQYF.